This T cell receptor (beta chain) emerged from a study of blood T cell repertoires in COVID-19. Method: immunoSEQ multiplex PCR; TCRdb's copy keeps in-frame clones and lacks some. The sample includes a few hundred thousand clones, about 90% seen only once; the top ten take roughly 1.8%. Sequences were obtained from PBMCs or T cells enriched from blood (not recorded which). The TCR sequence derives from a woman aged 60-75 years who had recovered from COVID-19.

CDR3: CASSLAEHGYTF. The CDR3 nucleotides are TGTGCCAGCAGTTTGGCAGAACATGGCTACACCTTC. The rearrangement links TRBV28 to TRBJ1-2, with unresolved D. Germline assignment: CDR1 MDHEN and CDR2 SYDVKM. CDR3 length equals 12 residues. Trimming pared 3 bases from V and 6 bases from J, leaving 8 bases between.